A single sample gave rise to the 14 T cell receptor beta chains below, sequenced in a study of T cell responses to AZD1222 COVID-19 vaccine. Clones were sequenced by immunoSEQ multiplex PCR, and TCRdb holds only the in-frame ones, with some missing. The top ten hold 2.5% to 3% of the sample, which has under 150,000 clones, approximately 90% seen once. The sample was peripheral blood, taken on day 0 of MenACWY control vaccination. Receptors were obtained from an adult in good health.

CDR3 protein: CASSQGATYEQYF. The CDR3 DNA reads as TGTGCCAGCAGCCAGGGCGCAACCTACGAGCAGTACTTC. The chain employs TRBV3-1 (or the pseudogene TRBV3-2) and TRBJ2-7; D is uncertain. Germline V gene data show CDR1 as LGHDT and CDR2 as YNNKEL (reference sequence). The CDR3 runs to 13 residues. Trimming stripped 3 bases from V and 2 bases from J, with 8 bases between.

The CDR3 coding sequence is TGTGCCACCAGTGATTTGCTTCCGAGACTTCCCCCCGGGCAGCCCCAGCATTTT. It yields the protein CATSDLLPRLPPGQPQHF. The chain carries TRBV24-1 and TRBJ1-5; D ambiguous. V was trimmed by 0 bases and J by 7 bases, leaving 21 bases between them. CDR3 size: 18 residues. Germline lookup yields CDR1 KGHDR and CDR2 SFDVKD.

The V gene is TRBV3-1 (or the pseudogene TRBV3-2), the J gene TRBJ2-3; D gene ambiguous. Trimming took off 4 bases at V and 2 bases at J, with 22 bases between the two ends. CDR1 and CDR2 from the germline V gene are LGHDT and YNNKEL (reference sequence). The CDR3 spans 18 residues. In DNA form, the CDR3 reads TGTGCCAGCAGCCCGAATACAAAAATCTGGGGAAACACAGATACGCAGTATTTT. Translating it yields CASSPNTKIWGNTDTQYF.

V usage is TRBV5-5 and J usage is TRBJ2-1, with 14 bases fitting TRBD2. The germline V gene encodes CDR1 SGHKS and CDR2 YYEKEE (reference sequence). This CDR3 is 19 amino acids long. V gave up 4 bases and J gave up 0 bases; unmatched junction bases: 9. The CDR3 sequence: CASSPNGLAGGFSYNEQFF. For the CDR3, the DNA is TGTGCCAGCAGCCCCAACGGACTAGCGGGGGGTTTCTCCTACAATGAGCAGTTCTTC.

The rearrangement joins TRBV28 to TRBJ2-3; 12 bases line up with TRBD2. Trimming took 3 bases from V and 10 from J; bases not matched to a gene: 11. This CDR3 contains 16 residues. Germline lookup yields CDR1 MDHEN and CDR2 SYDVKM. The CDR3 region has the DNA TGTGCCAGCAGTTTCCGCAGGCTAGCGGGAGGGCGCCCGCAGTATTTT. This gives the protein CASSFRRLAGGRPQYF. Using reference TRBV28 and TRBJ2-3 for the parts outside the CDR3, the full variable domain is DVKVTQSSRYLVKRTGEKVFLECVQDMDHENMFWYRQDPGLGLRLIYFSYDVKMKEKGDIPEGYSVSREKKERFSLILESASTNQTSMYLCASSFRRLAGGRPQYFGPGTRLTVL.

The sample holds one count of this clone. The genes are TRBV19 and TRBJ2-7; D possibly uses TRBD1 or TRBD2 (6 bases each). The CDR3 runs to 15 residues. Trimming removed 5 bases at V and 2 bases at J, with 16 bases between. Germline assignment: CDR1 LNHDA and CDR2 SQIVND (reference sequence). The CDR3: CASSAAGQGAYEQYF. The CDR3 DNA sequence: TGTGCCAGTAGTGCCGCGGGACAAGGGGCCTACGAGCAGTACTTC.

The chain joins TRBV19 to TRBJ1-2; TRBD1 agrees at 7 bases. Germline V CDR1 and CDR2: LNHDA, SQIVND (reference sequence). CDR3 length equals 15 residues. J lost 4 bases, V lost 2 bases, and 7 bases had no gene match. CDR3 DNA sequence: TGTGCCAGTAGTATACGACAGGGCTTAGTCTATGGCTACACCTTC. It encodes CASSIRQGLVYGYTF.

The chain is built from TRBV28 and TRBJ1-5; D gene ambiguous. V was pared by 3 bases and J by 5 bases, with 14 bases between. The germline V gene has CDR1 MDHEN and CDR2 SYDVKM. The CDR3 is made up of 15 amino acids. CDR3 loop: CASSFRRAGYQPQHF. The CDR3 DNA follows: TGTGCCAGCAGTTTCCGTAGGGCAGGATATCAGCCCCAGCATTTT.

This chain links TRBV9 with TRBJ2-7; tentatively, D is TRBD1 (5 bases). CDR1 SGDLS and CDR2 YYNGEE come from the germline V gene. V lost 4 bases and J lost 6, with 20 bases in between. This CDR3 region has 15 residues. The CDR3 coding sequence is TGTGCCAGCAGCTCCAGGGTAACGGGCATCGGCGAGCAGTACTTC. Translation: CASSSRVTGIGEQYF.

The chain joins TRBV6-1 to TRBJ1-2; D ambiguous. With 3 bases removed from V and 7 bases from J, the gap between germline ends came to 6 bases. This CDR3 comprises 11 residues. CDR1 is MNHNS, CDR2 SASEGT, per germline. CDR3 DNA sequence: TGTGCCAGCAGTGATAAGGGTGGCTACACCTTC. Its translation: CASSDKGGYTF.

The chain couples TRBV3-1 (or the pseudogene TRBV3-2) to TRBJ2-6; 8 bases are shared with TRBD2. With 4 bases clipped from V and 0 bases from J, the junction kept 5 bases outside the gene matches. Germline V gene data show CDR1 as LGHDT and CDR2 as YNNKEL (reference sequence). The CDR3 runs to 17 residues. The CDR3 here is CASSPTGTSSGANVLTF. For the CDR3, the DNA is TGTGCCAGCAGCCCTACAGGGACTAGCTCTGGGGCCAACGTCCTGACTTTC.

J is TRBJ1-1 and V is TRBV28; 8 bases agree with TRBD1. Losses at the gene ends were 6 bases for V and 4 bases for J; bases not matched to a gene: 4. From germline, CDR1 is MDHEN and CDR2 SYDVKM. The CDR3 spans 13 residues. The CDR3 DNA reads TGTGCCAGCAGGACGACAGGGGCCACTGAAGCTTTCTTT. It codes for CASRTTGATEAFF.

The gene calls are TRBV5-1 and TRBJ2-2, with a tentative D call TRBD2 (6 bases). Trimming removed 1 base at V and 4 bases at J, with 14 bases between. This CDR3 spans 16 amino acids. CDR1 is SGHRS and CDR2 is YFSETQ in the germline V gene. CDR3 region: CASSLLEGLGTGELFF. CDR3 bases: TGCGCCAGCAGCTTGTTGGAGGGGTTGGGCACCGGGGAGCTGTTTTTT.

This clone showed up just once. V and J are TRBV4-1 and TRBJ2-1; no firm D call. The V and J ends lost 4 bases and 2 bases respectively, with 15 bases between them. The CDR3 is 16 amino acids. Germline V gives CDR1 MGHRA, CDR2 YSYEKL. This chain's CDR3 is CASSPQTADTYNEQFF. The CDR3 DNA reads as TGCGCCAGCAGCCCCCAAACGGCCGATACCTACAATGAGCAGTTCTTC.